These T cell receptor beta chains were read from a single sample in a study of T cells in Graves' hyperthyroidism and ophthalmopathy. TCRdb ran MiXCR on the multiplex PCR reads and lists one entry per CDR3 protein. The sample lists a few hundred thousand distinct CDR3 sequences, roughly 13% occurring once. Input material: blood. The receptors stem from a woman under 30 with Graves' hyperthyroidism. The CDR3 runs from the conserved cysteine through the conserved F or W. The order of the fields is clone size, D gene, J gene, V gene, CDR3 DNA, CDR3 protein. D genes are given only for firm matches. Some rows mark clone size as missing; the rest say once, few, many or name a class of expanded clone.

>.|.|TRBJ1-6|TRBV27
TGTGCCAGCAGTCCTCGAGGGGGGAGGAATTCACCCCTCCACTTT
CASSPRGGRNSPLHF
>many|TRBD1|TRBJ1-2|TRBV7-6
TGTGCCAGCAGCTTAGCGGACAGGGGGTATGGCTACACCTTC
CASSLADRGYGYTF
>few|TRBD1|TRBJ2-7|TRBV20-1
TGCAGTGCTAAAAAGGGGACAGGGGACTACGAGCAGTACTTC
CSAKKGTGDYEQYF
>.|.|TRBJ1-5|TRBV7-3
TGTGCCAGCAGCCAGGGTCCCTCGGGAGGCAATCAGCCCCAGCATTTT
CASSQGPSGGNQPQHF
>.|.|TRBJ2-7|TRBV12-3/TRBV12-4
TGTGCCAGCAGTTTTTCCTTCCGCACCCCCTACGAGCAGTACTTC
CASSFSFRTPYEQYF
>.|TRBD1|TRBJ2-5|TRBV30
TGTGCCTGGAGCGATCCGGGACAGGGAAAGACCCAGTACTTC
CAWSDPGQGKTQYF
>few|TRBD1|TRBJ1-2|TRBV7-2
TGTGCCAGCGCCCTTACCGGGACAGCGACAGACTACACCTTC
CASALTGTATDYTF
>.|TRBD2|TRBJ2-5|TRBV4-2
TGTGCCAGCAGCCTTATACCGGGACTAGCGCAAGAGACCCAGTACTTC
CASSLIPGLAQETQYF
>many|.|TRBJ2-1|TRBV6-2/TRBV6-3
TGTGCCAGCAGCGACAGTTTCGAATACAATGAGCAGTTCTTC
CASSDSFEYNEQFF
>many|.|TRBJ2-5|TRBV6-2/TRBV6-3
TGTGCCAGCAGTTACGGAGGGGGTACGGAGACCCAGTACTTC
CASSYGGGTETQYF
>many|.|TRBJ1-1|TRBV28
TGTGCCAGCAGTTTACCGACGGGCCTGAACACTGAAGCTTTCTTT
CASSLPTGLNTEAFF
>few|.|TRBJ1-1|TRBV19
TGTGCCAGTAGTCAGGCAAACTGGGGGGCGGTGGAAGCTTTCTTT
CASSQANWGAVEAFF
>.|.|TRBJ1-3|TRBV6-1
TGTGCCAGCAGGACCGGACAGAACGGAAACACCATATATTTT
CASRTGQNGNTIYF
>many|TRBD2|TRBJ2-5|TRBV28
TGTGCCAGCAGTCCGGGACTAGCGGGGATCCAAGAGACCCAGTACTTC
CASSPGLAGIQETQYF
>.|.|TRBJ1-6|TRBV2
TGTGCCAGCAGTGGGGGTTCGGGAACCCAACCCCTCCACTTT
CASSGGSGTQPLHF
>many|TRBD2|TRBJ2-4|TRBV11-2
TGTGCCAGCAGCTTAGTAACCGCGGGGGGCATTCAGTACTTC
CASSLVTAGGIQYF
>.|TRBD1|TRBJ2-7|TRBV6-5
TGTGCCAGCAGTTACACCCTAGACAGGGCCCTTTCCTACGAGCAGTACTTC
CASSYTLDRALSYEQYF
>.|.|TRBJ1-5|TRBV5-8
TGTGCCGGCAGCTTGGTACAGGGTGATAGAGGCAATCAGCCCCAGCATTTT
CAGSLVQGDRGNQPQHF
>medium-sized|TRBD2|TRBJ2-3|TRBV7-3
TGTGCCAGCAGTTACTCTAGCGGGGGCACAGATACGCAGTATTTT
CASSYSSGGTDTQYF
>.|.|TRBJ2-3|TRBV7-2
TGTGCCAGCAGCCTCCTCCTGGACACAGATACGCAGTATTTT
CASSLLLDTDTQYF
>many|.|TRBJ2-7|TRBV12-3/TRBV12-4
TGTGCCAGCAGTAAAAGACAGTACGAGCAGTACTTC
CASSKRQYEQYF
>many|.|TRBJ1-1|TRBV30
TGTGCCTGGAGTGTAAAGGCGAACACTGAAGCTTTCTTT
CAWSVKANTEAFF